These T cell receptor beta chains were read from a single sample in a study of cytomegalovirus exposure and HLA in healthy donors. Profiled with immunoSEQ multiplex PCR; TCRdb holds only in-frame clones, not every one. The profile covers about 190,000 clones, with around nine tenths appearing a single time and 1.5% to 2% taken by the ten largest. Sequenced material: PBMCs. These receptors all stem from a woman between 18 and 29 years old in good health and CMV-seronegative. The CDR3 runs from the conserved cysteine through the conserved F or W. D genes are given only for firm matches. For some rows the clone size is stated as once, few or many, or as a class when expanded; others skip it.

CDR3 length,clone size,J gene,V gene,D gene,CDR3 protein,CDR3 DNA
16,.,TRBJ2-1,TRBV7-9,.,CASSPGSVSSYNEQFF,TGTGCCAGCAGCCCGGGGTCTGTGAGCTCCTACAATGAGCAGTTCTTC
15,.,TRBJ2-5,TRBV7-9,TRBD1,CASRSSGTGDGTQYF,TGTGCCAGCAGGTCCTCCGGGACAGGGGATGGGACCCAGTACTTC
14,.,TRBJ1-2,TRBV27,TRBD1,CASSFSDRSYGYTF,TGTGCCAGCAGTTTTTCGGACAGGAGCTATGGCTACACCTTC
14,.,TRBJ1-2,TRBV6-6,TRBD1,CASRRTGGNYGYTF,TGTGCCAGCAGGAGAACAGGGGGTAACTATGGCTACACCTTC
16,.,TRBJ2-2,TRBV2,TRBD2,CAGGLAGGPNTGELFF,TGTGCCGGAGGACTAGCGGGGGGGCCTAACACCGGGGAGCTGTTTTTT
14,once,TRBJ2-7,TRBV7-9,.,CASSLQGSSYEQYF,TGTGCCAGCAGCTTACAGGGAAGTTCATACGAGCAGTACTTC
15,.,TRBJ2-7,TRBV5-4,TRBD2,CASSAEGLAAGEQYF,TGTGCCAGCAGCGCAGAGGGGCTAGCGGCGGGGGAGCAGTACTTC
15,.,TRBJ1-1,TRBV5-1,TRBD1,CASSHGTALNTEAFF,TGCGCCAGCAGCCACGGGACAGCCTTGAACACTGAAGCTTTCTTT
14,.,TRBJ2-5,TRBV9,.,CASSSPSGQETQYF,TGTGCCAGCAGCTCCCCCAGCGGTCAAGAGACCCAGTACTTC
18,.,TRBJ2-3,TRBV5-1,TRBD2,CASSLTSPSGGAVDTQYF,TGCGCCAGCAGCTTAACCTCGCCTAGCGGGGGGGCTGTAGATACGCAGTATTTT
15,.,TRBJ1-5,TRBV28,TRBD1,CASSQTGGGDQPQHF,TGTGCCAGCAGCCAGACAGGGGGCGGGGATCAGCCCCAGCATTTT
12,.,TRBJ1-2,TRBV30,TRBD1,CATEGAAYGYTF,TGTGCCACGGAGGGGGCCGCTTATGGCTACACCTTC
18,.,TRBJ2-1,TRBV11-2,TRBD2,CASSHIRLLGLAGGEQFF,TGTGCCAGCAGCCACATCAGGCTATTAGGACTAGCGGGAGGTGAGCAGTTCTTC
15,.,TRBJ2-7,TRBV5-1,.,CASSLVGTRNYEQYF,TGCGCCAGCAGCTTGGTGGGGACTCGAAACTACGAGCAGTACTTC
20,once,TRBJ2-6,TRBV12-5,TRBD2,CASGLVRRLAVTSGANVLTF,TGTGCTAGTGGTTTGGTACGCCGACTAGCGGTAACCTCTGGGGCCAACGTCCTGACTTTC
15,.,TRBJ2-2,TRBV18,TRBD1,CASSPDRGQSGELFF,TGTGCCAGCTCACCAGACAGGGGGCAATCCGGGGAGCTGTTTTTT
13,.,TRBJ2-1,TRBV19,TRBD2,CASGRNSYNEQFF,TGTGCCAGCGGGAGGAACTCCTACAATGAGCAGTTCTTC